This T cell receptor beta chain was found in a study of beta chain features in type 1 diabetes. Purity above 95% was achieved in all sorted populations. Whole-study results and caveats: For Type 1 diabetes patients, all four CD4+ subsets carried TCRB CDR3s that were moderately but significantly shorter. For cells with high TCR expression, cDNA sequencing could yield over-representation. Unsettled here was the matter of whether HLA type influences TCRB rearrangement.

Germline V gene sequence: CDR1 SGHNT, CDR2 YYREEE (reference sequence). J lost 8 bases, V lost 4 bases, and 10 bases had no gene match. CDR3 size: 15 residues. Remarks on this clone: Its antigen is as yet unknown.

Investigators reverse transcribed all isolated RNA, so they sequenced expressed TCRB transcripts. The protocol was immunoSEQ multiplex PCR, while the TCRdb copy is restricted to in-frame clones and leaves out a portion. The sample carries 970,000 or so clones, about a sixth recorded once. The specimen was naive CD4+ T cells from blood. The chain combines TRBV5-4 with TRBJ1-4, with TRBD1 identical over 8 bases. This clonotype was sampled from a woman aged 18-30 years in good health. The CDR3, as DNA: TGTGCCAGCAGCGGACAGGGCGCGAAGAAGGAAAAACTGTTTTTT. Translating gives CASSGQGAKKEKLFF.